These 6 T cell receptor beta chains share one sample of origin, sequenced in a study of blood T cell repertoires in COVID-19. Assay: immunoSEQ multiplex PCR; the TCRdb copy retains only in-frame clones and omits some. Counted here are 95,000 to 100,000 clones, about four fifths occurring once; the ten biggest clones make up less than 20%. The sequenced sample consisted of peripheral blood. The receptor source for this set is a woman aged 80 or over with active or convalescent COVID-19.

The chain joins TRBV5-1 to TRBJ2-7, with D perhaps matching TRBD2 (5 bases). CDR1 and CDR2 from the germline V gene are SGHRS and YFSETQ. V was shortened by 0 bases and J by 0 bases, with 13 bases between the two germline ends. There are 16 residues in the CDR3. This CDR3 is CASSLVSGGSSYEQYF. The DNA for the CDR3 is TGCGCCAGCAGCTTGGTTTCAGGCGGGTCCTCCTACGAGCAGTACTTC.

The rearrangement uses TRBV10-3 and TRBJ1-1, with D maybe TRBD1 (6 bases). Per germline, CDR1 ENHRY and CDR2 SYGVKD. This CDR3 has 14 residues. Trimming removed 0 bases at V and 6 bases at J, with 11 bases between. CDR3: CAISESPGAAEAFF. CDR3 DNA: TGTGCCATCAGTGAGTCGCCAGGGGCCGCTGAAGCTTTCTTT.

J is TRBJ1-6 and V is TRBV11-2; 7 bases align to TRBD1. Trimming cost V 5 bases and J 7 bases; bases outside gene matches: 8. The CDR3 totals 15 residues. Germline V gene data show CDR1 as SGHAT and CDR2 as FQNNGV. The CDR3 loop is CASSRQGPVNSPLHF. CDR3 bases: TGTGCCAGCAGCCGACAGGGACCCGTGAATTCACCCCTCCACTTT.

A few counts support this clone. The chain employs TRBV7-9 and TRBJ2-3, with 9 bases that match TRBD1. This CDR3 is 18 amino acids long. After removal of 5 bases from V and 2 bases from J, the junction contained 14 bases not matched to a gene. Germline assignment: CDR1 SEHNR and CDR2 FQNEAQ (reference sequence). The CDR3 DNA is TGTGCCAGCAGCCCGACAGGGGGTTTTCTAGCCCACACAGATACGCAGTATTTT. Translation gives CASSPTGGFLAHTDTQYF. Drawing the rest from reference TRBV7-9 and TRBJ2-3, the complete variable domain is DTGVSQNPRHKITKRGQNVTFRCDPISEHNRLYWYRQTLGQGPEFLTYFQNEAQLEKSRLLSDRFSAERPKGSFSTLEIQRTEQGDSAMYLCASSPTGGFLAHTDTQYFGPGTRLTVL.

The gene calls are TRBV5-4 and TRBJ1-1; 9 bases agree with TRBD1. V shed 2 bases and J 2 bases; nucleotides not matched to a gene: 7. Germline CDR1 reads SGHNT; CDR2 reads YYREEE (reference sequence). The CDR3 runs 16 residues. Here the CDR3 reads CASSLAGQGSNTEAFF. The DNA of the CDR3 is TGTGCCAGCAGCTTAGCTGGACAGGGGAGCAACACTGAAGCTTTCTTT.

The CDR3 loop is CASSRTVTEQYF. CDR3 nucleotide sequence: TGTGCCAGCAGTAGGACAGTGACTGAGCAGTACTTC. This chain connects TRBV6-2 or TRBV6-3 to TRBJ2-7; D possibly corresponds to TRBD1 (6 bases). This CDR3 contains 12 residues. Germline V gene data show CDR1 as MNHEY and CDR2 as SVGEGT. The germline V and J ends were trimmed by 5 bases and 7 bases, with 12 bases remaining between them.